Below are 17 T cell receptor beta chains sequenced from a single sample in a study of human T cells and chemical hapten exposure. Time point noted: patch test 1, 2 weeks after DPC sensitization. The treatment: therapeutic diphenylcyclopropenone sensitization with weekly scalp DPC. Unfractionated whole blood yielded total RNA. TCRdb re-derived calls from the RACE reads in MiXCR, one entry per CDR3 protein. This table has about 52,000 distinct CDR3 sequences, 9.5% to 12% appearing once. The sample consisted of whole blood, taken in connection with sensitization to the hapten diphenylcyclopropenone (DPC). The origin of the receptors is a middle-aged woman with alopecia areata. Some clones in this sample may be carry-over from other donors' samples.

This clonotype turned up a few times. CDR3 bases: TGTGCCAGCAGTTATTCCACACTAGGGCGTGGGCAGTTCTTC. Translation gives CASSYSTLGRGQFF. The chain joins TRBV28 to TRBJ2-1; perhaps TRBD2 as D (5 bases). The CDR3 consists of 14 residues. Germline CDR1 MDHEN, CDR2 SYDVKM. Trimming took off 4 bases at V and 12 bases at J, with 19 bases between the two ends.

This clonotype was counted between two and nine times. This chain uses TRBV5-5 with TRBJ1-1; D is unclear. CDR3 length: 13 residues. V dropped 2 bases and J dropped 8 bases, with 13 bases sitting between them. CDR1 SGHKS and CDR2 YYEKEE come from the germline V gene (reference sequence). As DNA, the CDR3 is TGTGCCAGCAGCTTTGGCGACTTCGGGGAAGCTTTCTTT. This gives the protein CASSFGDFGEAFF.

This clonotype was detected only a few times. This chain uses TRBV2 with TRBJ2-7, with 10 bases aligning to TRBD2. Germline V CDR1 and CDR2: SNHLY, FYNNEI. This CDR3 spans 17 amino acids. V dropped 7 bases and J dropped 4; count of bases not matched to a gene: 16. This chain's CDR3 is CASTNLPSGLAIYEQYF. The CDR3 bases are TGTGCCAGCACGAATCTCCCATCGGGACTAGCGATTTACGAGCAGTACTTC.

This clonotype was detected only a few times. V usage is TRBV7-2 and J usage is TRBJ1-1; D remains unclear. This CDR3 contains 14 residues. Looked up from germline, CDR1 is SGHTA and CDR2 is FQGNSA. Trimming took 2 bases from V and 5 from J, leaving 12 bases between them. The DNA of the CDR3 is TGTGCCAGCAGCTTAACGCTGGGTAGGACTGAAGCTTTCTTT. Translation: CASSLTLGRTEAFF.

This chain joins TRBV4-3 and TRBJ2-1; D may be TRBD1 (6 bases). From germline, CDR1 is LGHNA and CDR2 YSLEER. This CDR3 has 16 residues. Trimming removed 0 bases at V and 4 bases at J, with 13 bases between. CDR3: CASSQDGQGLYNEQFF. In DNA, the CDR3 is TGCGCCAGCAGCCAAGATGGCCAGGGGCTATACAATGAGCAGTTCTTC.

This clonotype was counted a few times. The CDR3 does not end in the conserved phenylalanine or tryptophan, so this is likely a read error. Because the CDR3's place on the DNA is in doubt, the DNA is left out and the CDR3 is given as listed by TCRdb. This CDR3 reads CASSFSSGGPRI. The V gene is TRBV6-2 or TRBV6-3, the J gene TRBJ2-1; TRBD2, as called in the table, went unchecked against the DNA. The germline V gene encodes CDR1 MNHEY and CDR2 SVGEGT. The CDR3 contains 12 residues when both ends are counted.

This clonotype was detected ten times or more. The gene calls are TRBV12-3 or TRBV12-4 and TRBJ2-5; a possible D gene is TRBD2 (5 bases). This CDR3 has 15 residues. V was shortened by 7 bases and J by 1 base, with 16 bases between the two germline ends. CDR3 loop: CASTQAGLAQETQYF. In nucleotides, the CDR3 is TGTGCCAGCACCCAAGCTGGTCTAGCCCAAGAGACCCAGTACTTC.

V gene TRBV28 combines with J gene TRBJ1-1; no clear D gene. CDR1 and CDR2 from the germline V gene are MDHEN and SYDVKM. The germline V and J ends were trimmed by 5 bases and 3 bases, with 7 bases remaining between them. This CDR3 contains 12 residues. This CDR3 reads CASSMGDTEAFF. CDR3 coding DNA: TGTGCCAGCAGTATGGGAGACACTGAAGCTTTCTTT. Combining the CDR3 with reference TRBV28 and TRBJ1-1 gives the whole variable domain DVKVTQSSRYLVKRTGEKVFLECVQDMDHENMFWYRQDPGLGLRLIYFSYDVKMKEKGDIPEGYSVSREKKERFSLILESASTNQTSMYLCASSMGDTEAFFGQGTRLTVV.

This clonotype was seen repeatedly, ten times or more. The CDR3 protein is CASSPSDGDSSSGNTIYF. Here the CDR3 DNA reads TGTGCCAGCTCACCCTCTGATGGGGACAGTTCCTCTGGAAACACCATATATTTT. The chain carries TRBV18 and TRBJ1-3, with TRBD1 matching over 7 bases. Germline values: CDR1 KGHSH, CDR2 LQKENI. The CDR3 is 18 amino acids. V dropped 3 bases and J dropped 0; count of bases not matched to a gene: 11. Combining the CDR3 with reference TRBV18 and TRBJ1-3 gives the whole variable domain NAGVMQNPRHLVRRRGQEARLRCSPMKGHSHVYWYRQLPEEGLKFMVYLQKENIIDESGMPKERFSAEFPKEGPSILRIQQVVRGDSAAYFCASSPSDGDSSSGNTIYFGEGSWLTVV.

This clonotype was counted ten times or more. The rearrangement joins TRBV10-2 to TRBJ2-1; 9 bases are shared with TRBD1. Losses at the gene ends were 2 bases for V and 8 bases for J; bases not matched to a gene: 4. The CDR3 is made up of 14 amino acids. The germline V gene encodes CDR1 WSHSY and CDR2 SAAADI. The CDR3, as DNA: TGCGCCAGCAGTGAGCCGGGACAGGGATATGAGCAGTTCTTC. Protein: CASSEPGQGYEQFF.

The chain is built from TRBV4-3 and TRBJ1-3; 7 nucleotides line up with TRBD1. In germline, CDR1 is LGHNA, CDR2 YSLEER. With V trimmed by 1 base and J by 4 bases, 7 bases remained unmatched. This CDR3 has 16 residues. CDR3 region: CASSQAGTVRGNTIYF. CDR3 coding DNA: TGCGCCAGCAGCCAAGCCGGGACAGTAAGGGGAAACACCATATATTTT.

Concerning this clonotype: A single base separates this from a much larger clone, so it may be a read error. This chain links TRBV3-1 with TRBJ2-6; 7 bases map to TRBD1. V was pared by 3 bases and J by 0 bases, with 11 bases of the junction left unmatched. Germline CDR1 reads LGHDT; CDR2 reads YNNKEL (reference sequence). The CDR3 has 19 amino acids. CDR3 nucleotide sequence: TGTGCCAGCAGCCATAGGTACAGGGGAGCCCTCTCTGGGGCCAACGTCCTGACTTTC. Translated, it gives CASSHRYRGALSGANVLTF.

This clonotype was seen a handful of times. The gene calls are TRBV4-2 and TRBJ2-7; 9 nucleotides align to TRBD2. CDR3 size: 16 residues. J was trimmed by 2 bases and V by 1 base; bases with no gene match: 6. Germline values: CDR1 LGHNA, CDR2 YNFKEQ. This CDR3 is CASSQVEREATYEQYF. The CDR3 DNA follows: TGTGCCAGCAGCCAAGTGGAGCGGGAGGCCACCTACGAGCAGTACTTC.

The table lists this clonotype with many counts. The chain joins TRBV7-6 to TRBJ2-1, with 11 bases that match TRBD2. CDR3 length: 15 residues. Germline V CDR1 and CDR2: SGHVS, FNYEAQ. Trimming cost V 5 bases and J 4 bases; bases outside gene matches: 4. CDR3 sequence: CASSRGLADYNEQFF. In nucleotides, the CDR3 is TGTGCCAGCAGCCGGGGACTAGCGGATTACAATGAGCAGTTCTTC.

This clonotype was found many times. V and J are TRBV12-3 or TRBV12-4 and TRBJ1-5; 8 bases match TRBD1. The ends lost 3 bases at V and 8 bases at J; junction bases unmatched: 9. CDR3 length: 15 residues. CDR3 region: CASSLRQGPREPQHF. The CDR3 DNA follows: TGTGCCAGCAGTTTGAGACAGGGGCCGCGGGAGCCCCAGCATTTT.

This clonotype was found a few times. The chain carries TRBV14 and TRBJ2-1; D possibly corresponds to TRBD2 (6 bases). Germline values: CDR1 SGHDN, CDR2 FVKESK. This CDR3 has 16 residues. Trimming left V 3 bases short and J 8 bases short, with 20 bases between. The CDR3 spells CASSQRGRPARDEQFF. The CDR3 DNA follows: TGTGCCAGCAGCCAGCGGGGACGTCCTGCGAGGGATGAGCAGTTCTTC.

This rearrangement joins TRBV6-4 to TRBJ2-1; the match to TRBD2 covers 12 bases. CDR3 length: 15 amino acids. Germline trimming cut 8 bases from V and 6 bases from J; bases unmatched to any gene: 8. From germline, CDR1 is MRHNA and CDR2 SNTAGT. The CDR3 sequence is CASSKEGLAGNEQFF. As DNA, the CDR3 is TGTGCCAGCTCTAAGGAGGGACTAGCGGGCAATGAGCAGTTCTTC.